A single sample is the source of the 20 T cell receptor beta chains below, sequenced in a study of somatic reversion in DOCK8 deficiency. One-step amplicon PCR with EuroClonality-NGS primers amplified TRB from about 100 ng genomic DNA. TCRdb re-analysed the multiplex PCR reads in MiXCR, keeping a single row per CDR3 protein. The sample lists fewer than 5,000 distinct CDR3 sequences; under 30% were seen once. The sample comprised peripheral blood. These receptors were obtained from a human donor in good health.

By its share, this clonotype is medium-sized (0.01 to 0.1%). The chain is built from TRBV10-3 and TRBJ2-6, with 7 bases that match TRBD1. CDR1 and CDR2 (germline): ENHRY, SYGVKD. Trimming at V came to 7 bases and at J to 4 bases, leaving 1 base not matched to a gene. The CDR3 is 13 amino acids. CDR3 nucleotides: TGTGCCATCATGGGACAGGGGGCCAACGTCCTGACTTTC. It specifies CAIMGQGANVLTF.

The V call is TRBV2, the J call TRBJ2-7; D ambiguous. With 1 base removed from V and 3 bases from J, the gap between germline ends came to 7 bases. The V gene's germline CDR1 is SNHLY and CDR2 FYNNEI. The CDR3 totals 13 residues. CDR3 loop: CASSEDPLYEQYF. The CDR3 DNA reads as TGTGCCAGCAGTGAAGATCCACTCTACGAGCAGTACTTC.

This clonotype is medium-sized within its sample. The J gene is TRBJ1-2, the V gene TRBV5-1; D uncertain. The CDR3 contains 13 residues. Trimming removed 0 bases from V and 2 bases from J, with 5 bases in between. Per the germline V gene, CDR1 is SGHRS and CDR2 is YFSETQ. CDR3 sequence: CASSLVRNYGYTF. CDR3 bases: TGCGCCAGCAGCTTGGTCCGGAACTATGGCTACACCTTC.

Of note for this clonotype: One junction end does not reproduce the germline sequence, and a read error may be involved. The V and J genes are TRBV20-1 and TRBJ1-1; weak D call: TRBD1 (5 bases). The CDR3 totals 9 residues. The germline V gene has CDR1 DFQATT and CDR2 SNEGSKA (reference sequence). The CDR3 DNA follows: TGCAGTGCTGGAGAAGGGGTTTTCTTT. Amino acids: CSAGEGVFF.

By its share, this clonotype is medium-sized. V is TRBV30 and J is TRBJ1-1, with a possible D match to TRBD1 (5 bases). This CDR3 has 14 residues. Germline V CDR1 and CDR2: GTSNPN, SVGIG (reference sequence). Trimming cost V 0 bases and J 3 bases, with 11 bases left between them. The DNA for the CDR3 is TGTGCCTGGAGTGTCACCTTGGGGGACACTGAAGCTTTCTTT. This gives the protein CAWSVTLGDTEAFF.

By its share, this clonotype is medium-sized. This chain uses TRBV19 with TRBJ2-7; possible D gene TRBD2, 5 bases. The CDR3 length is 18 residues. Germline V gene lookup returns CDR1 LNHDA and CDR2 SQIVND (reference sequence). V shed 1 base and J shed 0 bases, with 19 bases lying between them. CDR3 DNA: TGTGCCAGTAGTATAGCCCCTCCATTTAGCGCGCACTCCTACGAGCAGTACTTC. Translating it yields CASSIAPPFSAHSYEQYF.

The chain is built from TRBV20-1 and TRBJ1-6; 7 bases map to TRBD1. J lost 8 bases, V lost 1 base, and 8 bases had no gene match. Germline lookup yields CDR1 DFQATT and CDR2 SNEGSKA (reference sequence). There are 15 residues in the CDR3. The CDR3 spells CSARGSGQIYSPLHF. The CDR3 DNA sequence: TGCAGTGCTAGAGGGTCGGGACAGATTTATTCACCCCTCCACTTT.

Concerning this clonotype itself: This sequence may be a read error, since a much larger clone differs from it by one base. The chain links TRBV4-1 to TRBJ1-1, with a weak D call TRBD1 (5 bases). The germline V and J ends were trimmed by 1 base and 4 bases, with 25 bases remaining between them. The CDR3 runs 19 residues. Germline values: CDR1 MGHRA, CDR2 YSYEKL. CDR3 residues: CASSQVFFGGGTVSTEAFF. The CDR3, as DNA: TGCGCCAGCAGCCAAGTCTTTTTCGGGGGAGGGACGGTGAGCACTGAAGCTTTCTTT.

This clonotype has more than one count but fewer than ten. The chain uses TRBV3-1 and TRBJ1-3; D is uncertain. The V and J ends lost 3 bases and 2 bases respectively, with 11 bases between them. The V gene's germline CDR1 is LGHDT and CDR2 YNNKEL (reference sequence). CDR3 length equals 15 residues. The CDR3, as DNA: TGTGCCAGCAGCCAGGCTGGGGAGACTGGAAACACCATATATTTT. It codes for CASSQAGETGNTIYF.

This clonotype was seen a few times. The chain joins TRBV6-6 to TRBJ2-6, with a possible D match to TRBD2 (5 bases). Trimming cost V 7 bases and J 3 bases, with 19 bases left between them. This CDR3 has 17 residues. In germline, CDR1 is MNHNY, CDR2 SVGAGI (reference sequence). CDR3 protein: CASTRRVDLNGANVLTF. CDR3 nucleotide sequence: TGTGCCAGCACCCGCCGGGTGGACTTAAATGGGGCCAACGTCCTGACTTTC.

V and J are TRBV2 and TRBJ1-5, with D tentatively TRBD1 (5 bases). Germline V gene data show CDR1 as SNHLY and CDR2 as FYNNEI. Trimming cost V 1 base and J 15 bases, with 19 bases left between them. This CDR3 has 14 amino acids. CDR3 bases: TGTGCCAGCAGTGAAGGGGGCTCATCGATGGTGCCGCATTTT. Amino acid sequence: CASSEGGSSMVPHF.

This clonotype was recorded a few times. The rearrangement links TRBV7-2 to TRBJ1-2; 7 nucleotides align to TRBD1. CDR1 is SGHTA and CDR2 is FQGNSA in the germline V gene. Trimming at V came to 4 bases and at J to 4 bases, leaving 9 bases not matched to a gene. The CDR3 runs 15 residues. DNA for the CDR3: TGTGCCAGCAGCTCCGAGACAGGGTATGGCTATGGCTACACCTTC. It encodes CASSSETGYGYGYTF.

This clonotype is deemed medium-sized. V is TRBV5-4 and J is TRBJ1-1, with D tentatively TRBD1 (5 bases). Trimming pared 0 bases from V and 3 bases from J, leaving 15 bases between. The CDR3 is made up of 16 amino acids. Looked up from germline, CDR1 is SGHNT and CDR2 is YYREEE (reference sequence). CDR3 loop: CASSLATRGGDTEAFF. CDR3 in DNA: TGTGCCAGCAGCTTGGCTACACGGGGCGGGGACACTGAAGCTTTCTTT. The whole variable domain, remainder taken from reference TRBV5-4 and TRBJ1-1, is ETGVTQSPTHLIKTRGQQVTLRCSSQSGHNTVSWYQQALGQGPQFIFQYYREEENGRGNFPPRFSGLQFPNYSSELNVNALELDDSALYLCASSLATRGGDTEAFFGQGTRLTVV.

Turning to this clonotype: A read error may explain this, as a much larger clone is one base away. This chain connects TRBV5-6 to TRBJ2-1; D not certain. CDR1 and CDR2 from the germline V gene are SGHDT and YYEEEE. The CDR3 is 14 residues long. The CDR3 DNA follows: TGTGCCAGCAGCTTACGCGGTGAATACAATGAGCAGCTCTTC. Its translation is CASSLRGEYNEQLF.

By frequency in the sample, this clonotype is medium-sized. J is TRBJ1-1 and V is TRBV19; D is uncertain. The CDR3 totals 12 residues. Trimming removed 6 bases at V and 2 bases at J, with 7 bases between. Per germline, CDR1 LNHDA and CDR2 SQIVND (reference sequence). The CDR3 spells CASSPYNTEAFF. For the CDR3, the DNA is TGTGCCAGTAGCCCTTATAACACTGAAGCTTTCTTT.

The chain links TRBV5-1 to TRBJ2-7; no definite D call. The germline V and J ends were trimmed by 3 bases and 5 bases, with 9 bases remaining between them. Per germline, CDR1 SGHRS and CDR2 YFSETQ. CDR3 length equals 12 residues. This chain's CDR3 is CASSSRINEQYF. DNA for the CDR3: TGCGCCAGCAGCTCCCGTATAAACGAGCAGTACTTC.

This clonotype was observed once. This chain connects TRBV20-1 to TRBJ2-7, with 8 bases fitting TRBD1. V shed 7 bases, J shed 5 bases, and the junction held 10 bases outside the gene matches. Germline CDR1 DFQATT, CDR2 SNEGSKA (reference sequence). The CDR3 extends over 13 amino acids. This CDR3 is CSGQGAIDNEQYF. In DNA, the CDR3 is TGCAGTGGCCAGGGGGCGATTGACAACGAGCAGTACTTC.

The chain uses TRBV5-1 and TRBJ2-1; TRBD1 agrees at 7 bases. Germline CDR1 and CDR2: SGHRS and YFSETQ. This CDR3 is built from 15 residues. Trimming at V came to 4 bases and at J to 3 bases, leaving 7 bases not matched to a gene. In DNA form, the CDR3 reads TGCGCCAGCAGCCCCCGGGACAGAGTCTACAATGAGCAGTTCTTC. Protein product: CASSPRDRVYNEQFF.

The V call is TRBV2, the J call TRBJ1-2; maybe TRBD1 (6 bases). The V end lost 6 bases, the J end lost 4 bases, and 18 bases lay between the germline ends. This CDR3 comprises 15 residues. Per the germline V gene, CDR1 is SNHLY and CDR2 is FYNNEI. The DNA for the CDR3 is TGTGCCAGCAGACCGCGGGGGCAAGGAGTCTATGGCTACACCTTC. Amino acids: CASRPRGQGVYGYTF.

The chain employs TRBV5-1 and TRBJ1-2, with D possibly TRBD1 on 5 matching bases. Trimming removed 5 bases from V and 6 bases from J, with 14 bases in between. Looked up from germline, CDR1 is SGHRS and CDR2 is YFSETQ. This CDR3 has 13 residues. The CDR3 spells CASSGTGANGYTF. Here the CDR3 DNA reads TGCGCCAGCAGTGGGACCGGAGCGAATGGCTACACCTTC.